The 10 T cell receptor beta chains presented below share a single source sample, sequenced in a study of shared T cell receptors in the human thymus. Profiling relied on immunoSEQ multiplex PCR, and the TCRdb table lists in-frame clones only, not all of them. The table lists about 540,000 clones, approximately 80% of them singletons. The sample was also reused in another study, on human thymus T cells.

The specimen sequenced was thymocytes. These receptors originate from a boy younger than two with a congenital heart defect.

The chain couples TRBV6-5 to TRBJ1-3; tentatively, D is TRBD1 (5 bases). The V gene's germline CDR1 is MNHEY and CDR2 SVGAGI. The CDR3 runs 16 residues. V was cut by 2 bases and J by 4 bases, with 15 bases left in between. The DNA for the CDR3 is TGTGCCAGCAGTTACCTTGTCCCGGGACTAGGAAACACCATATATTTT. Translating gives CASSYLVPGLGNTIYF.

The chain uses TRBV4-3 and TRBJ1-6; a weak D match, TRBD1 (6 bases). CDR3 size: 19 residues. From germline, CDR1 is LGHNA and CDR2 YSLEER. V gave up 0 bases and J gave up 0 bases, with 15 bases separating them. The CDR3 loop is CASSQEEVSDSSYNSPLHF. The CDR3 bases are TGCGCCAGCAGCCAAGAAGAGGTGTCGGACAGCTCCTATAATTCACCCCTCCACTTT.

V gene TRBV7-9 combines with J gene TRBJ2-3, with 7 bases lining up with TRBD2. V was clipped by 3 bases and J by 2 bases; unmatched bases: 11. This CDR3 is built from 17 residues. Germline lookup yields CDR1 SEHNR and CDR2 FQNEAQ (reference sequence). The CDR3 spells CASSFDKERELTDTQYF. The CDR3 region has the DNA TGTGCCAGCAGCTTCGACAAAGAGCGGGAACTCACAGATACGCAGTATTTT. The variable domain in full, with the rest retrieved from reference TRBV7-9 and TRBJ2-3, is DTGVSQNPRHKITKRGQNVTFRCDPISEHNRLYWYRQTLGQGPEFLTYFQNEAQLEKSRLLSDRFSAERPKGSFSTLEIQRTEQGDSAMYLCASSFDKERELTDTQYFGPGTRLTVL.

The rearrangement links TRBV2 to TRBJ1-2; possible D gene TRBD1, 5 bases. Germline CDR1 reads SNHLY; CDR2 reads FYNNEI. The V gene lost 11 bases and the J gene lost 5 bases, with 24 bases spanning the gap. The CDR3 consists of 15 residues. The CDR3 region is CADSTFVHSKYGYTF. In nucleotides, the CDR3 is TGTGCCGACAGCACTTTCGTACATTCGAAGTATGGCTACACCTTC.

This clone was counted a few times. The genes are TRBV7-8 and TRBJ2-3, with D unresolved. This CDR3 is built from 16 residues. Germline CDR1 SGHVS, CDR2 FQNEAQ. The V gene lost 1 base and the J gene lost 3 bases, with 14 bases spanning the gap. DNA for the CDR3: TGTGCCAGCAGCTTAGGTCACTTCGCCCGTACAGATACGCAGTATTTT. Translating gives CASSLGHFARTDTQYF.

In this sample, this clone turned up once. The rearrangement links TRBV30 to TRBJ2-4, with a tentative D call TRBD2 (5 bases). This CDR3 comprises 19 residues. The germline V and J ends were trimmed by 3 bases and 0 bases, with 24 bases remaining between them. Germline V gene lookup returns CDR1 GTSNPN and CDR2 SVGIG (reference sequence). This CDR3 is CAWSAHLPGLALAKNIQYF. The CDR3 DNA reads as TGTGCCTGGAGCGCCCACCTCCCCGGACTCGCCTTAGCCAAAAACATTCAGTACTTC. The variable domain in full, with the rest retrieved from reference TRBV30 and TRBJ2-4, is SQTIHQWPATLVQPVGSPLSLECTVEGTSNPNLYWYRQAAGRGLQLLFYSVGIGQISSEVPQNLSASRPQDRQFILSSKKLLLSDSGFYLCAWSAHLPGLALAKNIQYFGAGTRLSVL.

This sequence joins TRBV5-1 and TRBJ2-1, with 11 bases identical to TRBD1. CDR1 SGHRS and CDR2 YFSETQ come from the germline V gene. The CDR3 runs to 17 residues. Unmatched junction bases numbered 9, after V lost 3 bases and J lost 4 bases. The CDR3 protein is CASSSPDRGRLYNEQFF. The CDR3 nucleotides are TGCGCCAGCAGCTCCCCGGACAGGGGGCGACTTTACAATGAGCAGTTCTTC.

The V gene is TRBV15, the J gene TRBJ2-7; 7 bases map to TRBD1. With 4 bases clipped from V and 2 bases from J, the junction kept 5 bases outside the gene matches. Germline CDR1 LNHNV, CDR2 YYDKDF (reference sequence). This CDR3 spans 14 amino acids. The CDR3 is CATSTWDRAYEQYF. CDR3 DNA: TGTGCCACCAGCACCTGGGACAGAGCCTACGAGCAGTACTTC.

This clone showed up just once. The V call is TRBV30, the J call TRBJ1-2; no clear D gene. V shed 0 bases and J shed 7 bases, with 6 bases lying between them. The CDR3 is 11 amino acids. CDR1 is GTSNPN, CDR2 SVGIG, per germline (reference sequence). DNA of the CDR3: TGTGCCTGGAGTGTAACCGGTGGCTACACCTTC. Translated, it gives CAWSVTGGYTF.

The chain combines TRBV19 with TRBJ2-1; 8 nucleotides align to TRBD2. The CDR3 contains 14 residues. From germline, CDR1 is LNHDA and CDR2 SQIVND (reference sequence). V was pared by 9 bases and J by 3 bases, with 7 bases of the junction left unmatched. As DNA, the CDR3 is TGTGCCAGCGCTAGGCGGGAGGACTACAATGAGCAGTTCTTC. As protein: CASARREDYNEQFF.